The 3 T cell receptor beta chains below come from one sample, sequenced in a study of T-cell memory formation after mild COVID-19. TCRdb re-analysed the 5' RACE reads in MiXCR, keeping a single row per CDR3 protein. The sample lists tens of thousands of distinct CDR3 sequences; around 6.3% were seen once. The sequenced sample was PBMCs or a T cell subset sorted from them (not recorded which). Receptors were obtained from an adult who had mild COVID-19 (a few samples of this study predate the infection). Cell type and time point are not known.

This clonotype was found many times. The chain is built from TRBV12-3 or TRBV12-4 and TRBJ1-2, with D perhaps TRBD1 (5 bases). The CDR3 covers 14 residues. The V gene lost 5 bases and the J gene lost 5 bases, with 15 bases spanning the gap. DNA of the CDR3: TGTGCCAGCAGTGCGGGGGGGATTCCTTATGGCTACACCTTC. It encodes CASSAGGIPYGYTF.

The chain recombines TRBV7-9 with TRBJ1-2; no clear D gene. There are 10 residues in the CDR3. The V gene's germline CDR1 is SEHNR and CDR2 FQNEAQ (reference sequence). Trimming took off 8 bases at V and 4 bases at J, with 5 bases between the two ends. This CDR3 is CASDAYGYTF. DNA of the CDR3: TGTGCCAGCGACGCCTATGGCTACACCTTC. The full variable domain, rest sourced from reference TRBV7-9 and TRBJ1-2, is DTGVSQNPRHKITKRGQNVTFRCDPISEHNRLYWYRQTLGQGPEFLTYFQNEAQLEKSRLLSDRFSAERPKGSFSTLEIQRTEQGDSAMYLCASDAYGYTFGSGTRLTVV.

This clonotype was seen a handful of times. CDR3 amino acids: CASSETRLDTQYF. CDR3 in DNA: TGTGCCAGCAGCGAGACTAGGTTAGATACGCAGTATTTT. The V and J genes are TRBV3-1 and TRBJ2-3; a possible D gene is TRBD2 (6 bases). In germline, CDR1 is LGHDT, CDR2 YNNKEL (reference sequence). The CDR3 totals 13 residues. Between the trimmed V and J ends, which lost 5 bases and 5 bases, there was a span of 11 bases.